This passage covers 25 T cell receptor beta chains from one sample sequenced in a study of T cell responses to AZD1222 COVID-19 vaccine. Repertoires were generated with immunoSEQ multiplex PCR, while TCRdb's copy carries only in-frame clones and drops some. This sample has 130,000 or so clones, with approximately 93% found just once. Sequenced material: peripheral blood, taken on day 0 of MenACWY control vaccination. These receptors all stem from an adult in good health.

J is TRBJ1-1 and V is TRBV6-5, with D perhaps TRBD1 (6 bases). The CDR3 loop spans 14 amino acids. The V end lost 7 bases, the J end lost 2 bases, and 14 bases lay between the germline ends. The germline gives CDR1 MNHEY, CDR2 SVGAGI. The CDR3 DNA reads TGTGCCAGCAAGGGGGGACGGCTCAACACTGAAGCTTTCTTT. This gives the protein CASKGGRLNTEAFF.

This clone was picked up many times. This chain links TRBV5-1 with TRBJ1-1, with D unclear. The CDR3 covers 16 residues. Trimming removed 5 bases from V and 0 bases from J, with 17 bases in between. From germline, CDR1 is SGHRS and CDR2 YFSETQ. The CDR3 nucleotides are TGCGCCAGCAGTCCCCGTATCGAAAAAATGAACACTGAAGCTTTCTTT. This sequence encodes CASSPRIEKMNTEAFF.

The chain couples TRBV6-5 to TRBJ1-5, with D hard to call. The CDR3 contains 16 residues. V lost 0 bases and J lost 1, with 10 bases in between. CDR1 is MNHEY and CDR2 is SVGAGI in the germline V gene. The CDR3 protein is CASSYSPLGSNQPQHF. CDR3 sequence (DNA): TGTGCCAGCAGTTACTCGCCCCTTGGGAGCAATCAGCCCCAGCATTTT.

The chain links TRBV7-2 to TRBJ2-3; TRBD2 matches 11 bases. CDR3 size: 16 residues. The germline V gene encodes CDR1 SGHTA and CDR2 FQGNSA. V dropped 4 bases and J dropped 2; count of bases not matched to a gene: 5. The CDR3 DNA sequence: TGTGCCAGCAGCTACTCTAGCGGGGGGTTCACAGATACGCAGTATTTT. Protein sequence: CASSYSSGGFTDTQYF.

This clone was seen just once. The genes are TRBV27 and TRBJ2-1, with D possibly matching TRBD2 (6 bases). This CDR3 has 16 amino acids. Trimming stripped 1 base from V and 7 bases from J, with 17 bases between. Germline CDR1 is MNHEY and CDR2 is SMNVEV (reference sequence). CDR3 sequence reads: CASSLFWTMRRNEQFF. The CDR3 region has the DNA TGTGCCAGCAGTTTATTCTGGACTATGAGGCGTAATGAGCAGTTCTTC.

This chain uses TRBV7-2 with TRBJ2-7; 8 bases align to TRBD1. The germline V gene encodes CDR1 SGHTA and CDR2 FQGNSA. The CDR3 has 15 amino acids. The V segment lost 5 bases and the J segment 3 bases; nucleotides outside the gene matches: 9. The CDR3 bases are TGTGCCAGCAGCCCGAGGACAGGGTTAAGCTACGAGCAGTACTTC. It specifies CASSPRTGLSYEQYF.

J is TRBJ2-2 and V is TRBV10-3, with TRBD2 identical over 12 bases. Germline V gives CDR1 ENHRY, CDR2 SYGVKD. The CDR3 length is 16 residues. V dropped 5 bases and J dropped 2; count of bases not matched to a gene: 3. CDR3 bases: TGTGCCATCAGTTCTAGCGGGAGGGCCAACACCGGGGAGCTGTTTTTT. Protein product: CAISSSGRANTGELFF.

CDR3 DNA sequence: TGTGCCACCAGCAGAGAAACTCTTACCTACGAGCAGTACTTC. It yields the protein CATSRETLTYEQYF. The rearrangement uses TRBV15 and TRBJ2-7; D gene uncertain. The germline V and J ends were trimmed by 0 bases and 2 bases, with 8 bases remaining between them. The germline V gene has CDR1 LNHNV and CDR2 YYDKDF (reference sequence). CDR3 size: 14 residues.

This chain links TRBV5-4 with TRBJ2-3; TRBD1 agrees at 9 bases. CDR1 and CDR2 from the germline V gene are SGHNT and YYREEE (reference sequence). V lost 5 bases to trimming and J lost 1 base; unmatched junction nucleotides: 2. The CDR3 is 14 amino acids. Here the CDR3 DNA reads TGTGCCAGCAGGCGGGACAGGGGCACAGATACGCAGTATTTT. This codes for CASRRDRGTDTQYF.

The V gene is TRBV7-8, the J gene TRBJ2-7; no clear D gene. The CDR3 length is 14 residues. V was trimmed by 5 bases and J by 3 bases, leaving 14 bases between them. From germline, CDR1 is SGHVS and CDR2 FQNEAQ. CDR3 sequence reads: CASSPVGNFYEQYF. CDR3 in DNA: TGTGCCAGCAGCCCCGTAGGAAACTTCTACGAGCAGTACTTC. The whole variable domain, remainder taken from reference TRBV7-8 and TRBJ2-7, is GAGVSQSPRYKVAKRGQDVALRCDPISGHVSLFWYQQALGQGPEFLTYFQNEAQLDKSGLPSDRFFAERPEGSVSTLKIQRTQQEDSAVYLCASSPVGNFYEQYFGPGTRLTVT.

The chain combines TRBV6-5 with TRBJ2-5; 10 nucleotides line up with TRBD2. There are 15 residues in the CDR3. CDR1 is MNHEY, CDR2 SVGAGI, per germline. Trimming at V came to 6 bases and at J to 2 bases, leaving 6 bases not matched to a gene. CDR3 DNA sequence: TGTGCCAGCAGACCCCAACTAGCGGGGCAAGAGACCCAGTACTTC. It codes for CASRPQLAGQETQYF.

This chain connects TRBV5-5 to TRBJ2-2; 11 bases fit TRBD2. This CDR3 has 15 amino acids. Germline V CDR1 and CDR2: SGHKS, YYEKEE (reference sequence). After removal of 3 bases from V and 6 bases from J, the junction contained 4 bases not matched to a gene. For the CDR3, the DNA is TGTGCCAGCAGCTATAGCGGGGGGGCCCCCGGGGAGCTGTTTTTT. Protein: CASSYSGGAPGELFF.

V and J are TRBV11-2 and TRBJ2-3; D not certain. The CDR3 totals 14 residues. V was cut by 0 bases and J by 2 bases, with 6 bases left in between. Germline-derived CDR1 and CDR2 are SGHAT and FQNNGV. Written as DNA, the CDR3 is TGTGCCAGCAGCTTAGACAGAATCACAGATACGCAGTATTTT. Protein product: CASSLDRITDTQYF.

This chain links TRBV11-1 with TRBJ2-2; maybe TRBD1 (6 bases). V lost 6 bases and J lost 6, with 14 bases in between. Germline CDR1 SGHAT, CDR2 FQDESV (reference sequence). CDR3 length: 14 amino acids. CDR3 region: CASRSTGSAGELFF. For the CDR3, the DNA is TGTGCCAGCAGATCCACAGGGAGCGCCGGGGAGCTGTTTTTT.

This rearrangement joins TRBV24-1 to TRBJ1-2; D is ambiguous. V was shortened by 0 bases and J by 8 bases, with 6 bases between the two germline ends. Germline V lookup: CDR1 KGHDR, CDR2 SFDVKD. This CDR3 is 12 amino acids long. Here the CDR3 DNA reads TGTGCCACCAGTGATTTGGAAGCAGGCTACACCTTC. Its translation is CATSDLEAGYTF.

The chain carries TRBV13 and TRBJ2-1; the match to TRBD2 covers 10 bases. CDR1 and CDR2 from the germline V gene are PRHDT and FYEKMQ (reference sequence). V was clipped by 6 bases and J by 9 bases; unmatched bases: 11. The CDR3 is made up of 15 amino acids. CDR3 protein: CASSEAGGPGTEQFF. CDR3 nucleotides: TGTGCCAGCAGTGAAGCGGGAGGGCCAGGCACTGAGCAGTTCTTC.

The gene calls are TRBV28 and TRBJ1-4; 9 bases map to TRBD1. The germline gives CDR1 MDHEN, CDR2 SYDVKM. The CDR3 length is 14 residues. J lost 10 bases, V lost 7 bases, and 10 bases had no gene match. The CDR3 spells CASTLTQGARKLFF. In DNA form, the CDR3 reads TGTGCCAGCACCCTGACACAGGGGGCGCGAAAACTGTTTTTT.

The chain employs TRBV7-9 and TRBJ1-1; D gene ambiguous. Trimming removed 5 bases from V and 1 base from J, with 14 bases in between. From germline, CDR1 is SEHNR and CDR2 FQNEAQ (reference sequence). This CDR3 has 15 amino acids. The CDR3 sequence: CASSVSQVANTEAFF. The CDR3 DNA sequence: TGTGCCAGCAGCGTATCGCAGGTAGCGAACACTGAAGCTTTCTTT.

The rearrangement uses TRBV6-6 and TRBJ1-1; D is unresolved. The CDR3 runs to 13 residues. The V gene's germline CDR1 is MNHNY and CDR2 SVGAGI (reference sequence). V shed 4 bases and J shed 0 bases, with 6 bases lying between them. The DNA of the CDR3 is TGTGCCAGCAGTTCCGGAATGAACACTGAAGCTTTCTTT. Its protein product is CASSSGMNTEAFF.

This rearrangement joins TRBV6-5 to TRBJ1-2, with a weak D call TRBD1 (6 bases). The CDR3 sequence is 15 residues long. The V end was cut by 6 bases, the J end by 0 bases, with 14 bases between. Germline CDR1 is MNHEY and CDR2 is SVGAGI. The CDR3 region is CASSPGQKPNYGYTF. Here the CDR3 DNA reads TGTGCCAGCAGCCCAGGACAGAAACCTAACTATGGCTACACCTTC.

The CDR3 reads CASSPRPGPAGEQYF. CDR3 nucleotide sequence: TGTGCCAGCAGTCCCCGTCCGGGACCAGCTGGCGAGCAGTACTTC. The rearrangement uses TRBV28 and TRBJ2-7; the D call may be TRBD1 or TRBD2 (5 bases each). CDR1 MDHEN and CDR2 SYDVKM come from the germline V gene. The CDR3 has 15 residues. Trimming stripped 5 bases from V and 6 bases from J, with 20 bases between. The full variable domain, in which reference TRBV28 and TRBJ2-7 provide the parts outside the CDR3, is DVKVTQSSRYLVKRTGEKVFLECVQDMDHENMFWYRQDPGLGLRLIYFSYDVKMKEKGDIPEGYSVSREKKERFSLILESASTNQTSMYLCASSPRPGPAGEQYFGPGTRLTVT.

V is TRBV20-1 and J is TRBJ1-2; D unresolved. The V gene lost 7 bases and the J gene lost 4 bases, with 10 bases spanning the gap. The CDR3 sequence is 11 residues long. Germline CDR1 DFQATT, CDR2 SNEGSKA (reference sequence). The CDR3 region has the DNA TGCAGTGGCCCGTTCGGCTATGGCTACACCTTC. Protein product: CSGPFGYGYTF.

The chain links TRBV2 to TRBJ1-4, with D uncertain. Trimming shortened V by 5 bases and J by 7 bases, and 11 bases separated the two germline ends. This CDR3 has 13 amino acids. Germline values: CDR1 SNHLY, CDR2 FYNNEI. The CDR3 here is CASSLRGSEKLFF. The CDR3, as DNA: TGTGCCAGCAGTCTACGGGGATCTGAAAAACTGTTTTTT.

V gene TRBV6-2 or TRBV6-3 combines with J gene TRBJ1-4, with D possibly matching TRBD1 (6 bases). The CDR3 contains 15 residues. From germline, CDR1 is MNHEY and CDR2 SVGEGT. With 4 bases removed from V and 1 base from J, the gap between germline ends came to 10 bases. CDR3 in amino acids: CASSSRGVTNEKLFF. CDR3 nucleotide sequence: TGTGCCAGCAGTTCGAGGGGGGTAACTAATGAAAAACTGTTTTTT.

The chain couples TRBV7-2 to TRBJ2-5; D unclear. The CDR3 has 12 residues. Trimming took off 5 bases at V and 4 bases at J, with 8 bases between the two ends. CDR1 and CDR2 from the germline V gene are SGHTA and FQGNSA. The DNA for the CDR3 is TGTGCCAGCAGCCCCCAACGAGAGACCCAGTACTTC. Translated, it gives CASSPQRETQYF.